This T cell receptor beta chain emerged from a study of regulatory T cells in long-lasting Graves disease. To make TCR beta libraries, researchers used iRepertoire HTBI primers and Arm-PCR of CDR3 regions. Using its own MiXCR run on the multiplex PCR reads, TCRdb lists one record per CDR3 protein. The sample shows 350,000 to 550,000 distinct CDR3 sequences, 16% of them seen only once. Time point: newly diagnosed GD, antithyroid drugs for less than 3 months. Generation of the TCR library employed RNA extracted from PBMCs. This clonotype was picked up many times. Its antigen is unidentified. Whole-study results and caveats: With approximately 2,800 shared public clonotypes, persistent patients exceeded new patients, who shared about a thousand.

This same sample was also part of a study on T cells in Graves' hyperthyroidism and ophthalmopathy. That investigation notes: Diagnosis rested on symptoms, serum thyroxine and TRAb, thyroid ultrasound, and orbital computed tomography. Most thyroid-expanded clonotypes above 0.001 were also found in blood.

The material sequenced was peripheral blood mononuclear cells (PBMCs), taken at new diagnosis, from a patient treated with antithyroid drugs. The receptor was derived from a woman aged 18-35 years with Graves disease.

CDR3: CASSITGTGVVYSNQPQHF. CDR3 DNA sequence: TGTGCCAGCAGCATTACCGGGACAGGGGTGGTCTATAGCAATCAGCCCCAGCATTTT. J is TRBJ1-5 and V is TRBV28; 10 nucleotides agree with TRBD1. Trimming removed 6 bases from V and 0 bases from J; junction bases left unmatched: 14. Germline V gene data show CDR1 as MDHEN and CDR2 as SYDVKM. The CDR3 length is 19 residues.